Presented here are 11 T cell receptor beta chains from one specimen sequenced in a study of T cell changes during pregnancy in multiple sclerosis. Sequencing was performed with immunoSEQ multiplex PCR; in TCRdb, only in-frame clones are kept and a portion is missing. The table shows just under 65,000 clones, with 91% occurring only once. The sample consisted of peripheral blood, taken after pregnancy. All receptors come from a female donor in good health, enrolled as a control in a pregnancy study.

A few counts support this clone. The chain couples TRBV6-5 to TRBJ1-1, with TRBD1 as a possible D gene (5 bases). The CDR3 has 15 residues. Trimming cost V 0 bases and J 4 bases, with 12 bases left between them. Germline CDR1 MNHEY, CDR2 SVGAGI. The CDR3 here is CASSYSAGLGTEAFF. The CDR3 coding sequence is TGTGCCAGCAGTTACTCGGCGGGGCTAGGCACTGAAGCTTTCTTT.

The chain combines TRBV5-4 with TRBJ1-6, with a tentative D call TRBD1 (5 bases). The CDR3 consists of 15 residues. Trimming left V 0 bases short and J 8 bases short, with 12 bases between. Germline CDR1 is SGHNT and CDR2 is YYREEE (reference sequence). CDR3: CASSLATTRDSPLHF. The CDR3, as DNA: TGTGCCAGCAGCTTGGCGACGACCAGGGATTCACCCCTCCACTTT. The variable domain in full, with the rest retrieved from reference TRBV5-4 and TRBJ1-6, is ETGVTQSPTHLIKTRGQQVTLRCSSQSGHNTVSWYQQALGQGPQFIFQYYREEENGRGNFPPRFSGLQFPNYSSELNVNALELDDSALYLCASSLATTRDSPLHFGNGTRLTVT.

This chain joins TRBV7-9 and TRBJ2-1; the match to TRBD2 covers 10 bases. In germline, CDR1 is SEHNR, CDR2 FQNEAQ (reference sequence). The CDR3 loop spans 16 amino acids. J lost 4 bases, V lost 4 bases, and 7 bases had no gene match. This CDR3 reads CASSSSTSGVYNEQFF. The CDR3 nucleotides are TGTGCCAGCAGCTCAAGTACTAGCGGGGTTTACAATGAGCAGTTCTTC.

This chain uses TRBV9 with TRBJ2-3; D gene ambiguous. The CDR3 spans 12 residues. V was trimmed by 0 bases and J by 6 bases, leaving 5 bases between them. Germline values: CDR1 SGDLS, CDR2 YYNGEE. This CDR3 is CASSVDSDTQYF. The CDR3 DNA follows: TGTGCCAGCAGCGTAGATTCGGATACGCAGTATTTT.

This sequence joins TRBV6-5 and TRBJ1-5; 9 bases agree with TRBD1. CDR3 length equals 15 residues. Germline V gene lookup returns CDR1 MNHEY and CDR2 SVGAGI. Losses at the gene ends were 6 bases for V and 3 bases for J; bases not matched to a gene: 6. CDR3 in DNA: TGTGCCAGCAGGCCAGACAGGGGGTACAATCAGCCCCAGCATTTT. It codes for CASRPDRGYNQPQHF.

The chain combines TRBV7-9 with TRBJ2-7; 9 positions agree with TRBD1. J lost 6 bases, V lost 5 bases, and 14 bases had no gene match. Germline-derived CDR1 and CDR2 are SEHNR and FQNEAQ (reference sequence). The CDR3 has 16 residues. The CDR3: CASSRSMTGGSVEQYF. Written as DNA, the CDR3 is TGTGCCAGCAGCCGATCGATGACAGGGGGTTCCGTCGAGCAGTACTTC.

This clone was detected only a few times. J is TRBJ1-2 and V is TRBV12-5; 7 bases are shared with TRBD1. Losses at the gene ends were 1 base for V and 5 bases for J; bases not matched to a gene: 1. Germline V gives CDR1 LGHNT, CDR2 FRNRAP. The CDR3 length is 13 residues. CDR3 loop: CASGLDRGYGYTF. The CDR3 DNA is TGTGCTAGTGGTTTGGACAGGGGTTATGGCTACACCTTC.

The rearrangement links TRBV2 to TRBJ1-5, with D tentatively TRBD1 (6 bases). This CDR3 contains 11 residues. Between the trimmed V and J ends, which lost 7 bases and 5 bases, there was a span of 6 bases. Germline lookup yields CDR1 SNHLY and CDR2 FYNNEI. The CDR3 region has the DNA TGTGCCAGCAAGGGGGATCAGCCCCAGCATTTT. Its protein product is CASKGDQPQHF. The entire variable domain, with the rest obtained from reference TRBV2 and TRBJ1-5, is as follows: EPEVTQTPSHQVTQMGQEVILRCVPISNHLYFYWYRQILGQKVEFLVSFYNNEISEKSEIFDDQFSVERPDGSNFTLKIRSTKLEDSAMYFCASKGDQPQHFGDGTRLSIL.

This chain links TRBV5-5 with TRBJ2-2; a possible D gene is TRBD1 (5 bases). The germline CDR1 and CDR2 sequences are SGHKS and YYEKEE (reference sequence). Trimming cost V 2 bases and J 2 bases, with 10 bases left between them. The length of the CDR3 is 15 residues. DNA of the CDR3: TGTGCCAGCAGCTTCACCCAGGGTAACACCGGGGAGCTGTTTTTT. Protein product: CASSFTQGNTGELFF. Full variable domain (outside the CDR3, taken from reference TRBV5-5 and TRBJ2-2): DAGVTQSPTHLIKTRGQQVTLRCSPISGHKSVSWYQQVLGQGPQFIFQYYEKEERGRGNFPDRFSARQFPNYSSELNVNALLLGDSALYLCASSFTQGNTGELFFGEGSRLTVL.

The chain links TRBV27 to TRBJ1-1; D gene unclear. V dropped 7 bases and J dropped 8 bases, with 11 bases sitting between them. This CDR3 spans 11 amino acids. In germline, CDR1 is MNHEY, CDR2 SMNVEV (reference sequence). CDR3 in amino acids: CASISSGEAFF. The CDR3 coding sequence is TGTGCCAGCATCAGTTCGGGGGAAGCTTTCTTT.

This clone occurred many times. The V call is TRBV7-2, the J call TRBJ2-7, with D perhaps TRBD1 (6 bases). The CDR3 covers 13 residues. The V and J ends lost 5 bases and 9 bases respectively, with 17 bases between them. The germline V gene has CDR1 SGHTA and CDR2 FQGNSA. CDR3 amino acids: CASSQLQGSPQYF. The CDR3 DNA is TGTGCCAGCAGCCAACTCCAGGGGAGCCCGCAGTACTTC.